This T cell receptor (beta chain) came from a study of T cells in localized non-small cell lung cancer. As concerns this clone: Antigen: not known.

The CDR3 is 18 residues long. The V gene's germline CDR1 is KGHSH and CDR2 LQKENI. Trimming left V 2 bases short and J 6 bases short, with 23 bases between. Libraries were prepared by immunoSEQ multiplex PCR; TCRdb keeps only in-frame clonotypes and omits some of them. The table lists fewer than 90,000 clones, 80% to 90% of them singletons, with 2.8% in the top ten. Study-wide results and caveats: A denser population of T cells in blood accompanied longer overall survival. Clonality peaked in uninvolved adjacent lung rather than tumor. In adjacent lung appeared a median about 58 of the top 100 tumor clones. Since sequencing was restricted to only one region of the tumor, intratumor heterogeneity remains a possibility.

Material: peripheral blood, obtained before any cancer treatment. The V and J genes are TRBV18 and TRBJ2-1; D is ambiguous. This sequence was found in a man between 40 and 75 years old with stage I lung adenocarcinoma. CDR3 amino acids: CASSPSLMLFSTRNEQFF. The CDR3, as DNA: TGTGCCAGCTCACCATCATTGATGCTTTTCTCCACACGCAATGAGCAGTTCTTC.